This TCR beta chain came from a study of blood T cell repertoires in COVID-19. V lost 3 bases to trimming and J lost 7 bases; unmatched junction nucleotides: 5. CDR1 is DFQATT and CDR2 is SNEGSKA in the germline V gene (reference sequence). The length of the CDR3 is 13 residues. Clones were read by immunoSEQ multiplex PCR, and TCRdb kept only the in-frame ones, dropping some. Among 50,000 to 60,000 clones listed, about four fifths were seen once. This TCR was recovered from a man between 65 and 85 years old with active COVID-19. Input material: peripheral blood. The chain combines TRBV20-1 with TRBJ1-5, with 8 bases matching TRBD1. The CDR3 protein is CSASRDRKQPQHF. CDR3 in DNA: TGCAGTGCTAGTAGGGACAGGAAACAGCCCCAGCATTTT.